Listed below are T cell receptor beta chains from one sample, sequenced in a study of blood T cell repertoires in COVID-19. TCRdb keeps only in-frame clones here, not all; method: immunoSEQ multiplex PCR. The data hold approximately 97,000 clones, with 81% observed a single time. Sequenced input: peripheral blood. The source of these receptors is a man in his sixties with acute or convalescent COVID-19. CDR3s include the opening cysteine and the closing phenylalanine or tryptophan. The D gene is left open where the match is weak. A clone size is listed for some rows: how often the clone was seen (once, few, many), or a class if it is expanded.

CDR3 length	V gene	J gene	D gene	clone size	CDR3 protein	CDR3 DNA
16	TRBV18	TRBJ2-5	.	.	CASSRKWESNQETQYF	TGTGCCAGCTCCCGAAAGTGGGAGAGTAACCAAGAGACCCAGTACTTC
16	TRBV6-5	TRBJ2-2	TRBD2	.	CASSYLLAGDTGELFF	TGTGCCAGCAGTTACCTTCTAGCGGGAGACACCGGGGAGCTGTTTTTT
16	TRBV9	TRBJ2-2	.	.	CASSVRDSFYTGELFF	TGTGCCAGCAGCGTACGAGACAGTTTTTACACCGGGGAGCTGTTTTTT
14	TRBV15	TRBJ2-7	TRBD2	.	CATSSVAGAYEQYF	TGTGCCACCAGCAGCGTAGCGGGAGCCTACGAGCAGTACTTC
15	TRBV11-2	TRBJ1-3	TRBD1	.	CASSLRDSSGNTIYF	TGTGCCAGCAGCTTAAGGGACAGCTCTGGAAACACCATATATTTT
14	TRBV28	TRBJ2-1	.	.	CASSLRSPYNEQFF	TGTGCCAGCAGTTTAAGGAGCCCCTACAATGAGCAGTTCTTC
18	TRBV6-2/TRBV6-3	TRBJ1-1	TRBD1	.	CASSYSFSGDRVNTEAFF	TGTGCCAGCAGTTACTCTTTTTCGGGCGACAGGGTGAACACTGAAGCTTTCTTT
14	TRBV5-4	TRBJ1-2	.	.	CASSPPGLNYGYTF	TGTGCCAGCAGCCCCCCGGGACTCAACTATGGCTACACCTTC
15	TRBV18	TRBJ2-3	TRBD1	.	CASSPKTGLTDTQYF	TGTGCCAGCTCACCGAAGACAGGGCTCACAGATACGCAGTATTTT
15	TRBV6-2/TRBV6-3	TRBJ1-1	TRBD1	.	CASSYKQGLNTEAFF	TGTGCCAGCAGTTACAAACAGGGGTTGAACACTGAAGCTTTCTTT
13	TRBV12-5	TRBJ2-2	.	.	CASGLDGAGELFF	TGTGCTAGTGGCCTGGACGGGGCCGGGGAGCTGTTTTTT
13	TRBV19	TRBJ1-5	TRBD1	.	CASSLSGGQPQHF	TGTGCCAGTAGTTTGTCAGGGGGTCAGCCCCAGCATTTT
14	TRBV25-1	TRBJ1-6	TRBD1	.	CASSPRDRLSPLHF	TGTGCCAGCAGCCCGCGGGACAGACTTTCACCCCTCCACTTT
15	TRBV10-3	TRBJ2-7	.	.	CAISVPDGSSYEQYF	TGTGCCATCAGTGTCCCCGACGGGAGCTCCTACGAGCAGTACTTC
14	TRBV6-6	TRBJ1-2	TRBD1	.	CASSFTGGSYGYTF	TGTGCCAGCAGTTTTACAGGGGGCTCCTATGGCTACACCTTC
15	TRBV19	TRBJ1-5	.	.	CASSITHRGNQPQHF	TGTGCCAGTAGTATAACCCACAGAGGCAATCAGCCCCAGCATTTT
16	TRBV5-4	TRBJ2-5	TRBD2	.	CASSRVGTRREETQYF	TGTGCCAGCAGCCGGGTAGGGACTAGGAGAGAAGAGACCCAGTACTTC
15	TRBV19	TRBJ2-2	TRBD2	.	CASSSRREGTGELFF	TGTGCCAGTAGTTCCCGGCGGGAGGGCACCGGGGAGCTGTTTTTT
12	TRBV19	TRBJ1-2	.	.	CASSIPGYGYTF	TGTGCCAGTAGTATACCGGGGTATGGCTACACCTTC
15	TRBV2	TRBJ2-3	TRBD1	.	CASRTSGGRTDTQYF	TGTGCCAGCAGGACCTCAGGGGGCAGAACAGATACGCAGTATTTT
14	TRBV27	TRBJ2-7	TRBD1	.	CASSRTGLRVEQYF	TGTGCCAGCAGTAGGACAGGGTTAAGAGTCGAGCAGTACTTC
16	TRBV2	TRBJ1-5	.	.	CASSEASGGKGQPQHF	TGTGCCAGCAGTGAAGCCAGCGGGGGTAAAGGGCAGCCCCAGCATTTT
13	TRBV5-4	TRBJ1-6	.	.	CASSLGTGSPLHF	TGTGCCAGCAGCTTGGGTACTGGTTCACCCCTCCACTTT
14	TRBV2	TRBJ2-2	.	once	CATQDGANTGELFF	TGTGCCACCCAGGACGGGGCGAACACCGGGGAGCTGTTTTTT
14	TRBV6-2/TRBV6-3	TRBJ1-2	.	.	CASSYQGIVYGYTF	TGTGCCAGCAGTTACCAGGGCATCGTTTATGGCTACACCTTC
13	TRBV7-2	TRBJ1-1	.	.	CASRTGGNTEAFF	TGTGCCAGCAGGACGGGGGGGAACACTGAAGCTTTCTTT
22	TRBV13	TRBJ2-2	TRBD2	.	CASSLESRLLTSGSLNTGELFF	TGTGCCAGCAGCTTAGAGTCTAGGTTATTAACTAGCGGGAGTTTAAACACCGGGGAGCTGTTTTTT
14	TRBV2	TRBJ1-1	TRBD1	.	CASSEEQGGTEAFF	TGTGCCAGCAGTGAAGAGCAGGGGGGTACTGAAGCTTTCTTT
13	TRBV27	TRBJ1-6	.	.	CASSQGVLSPLHF	TGTGCCAGCAGTCAGGGCGTCTTGTCACCCCTCCACTTT
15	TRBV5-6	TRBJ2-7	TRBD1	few	CASSSPGQGAYEQYF	TGTGCCAGCAGCTCGCCGGGACAGGGGGCCTACGAGCAGTACTTC
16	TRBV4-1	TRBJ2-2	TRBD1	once	CASSHARDRGTGELFF	TGCGCCAGCAGCCATGCCCGGGACAGGGGGACCGGGGAGCTGTTTTTT
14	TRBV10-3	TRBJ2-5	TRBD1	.	CAINHGQGQETQYF	TGTGCCATCAACCATGGACAGGGACAAGAGACCCAGTACTTC
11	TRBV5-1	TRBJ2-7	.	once	CASSQNYEQYF	TGCGCCAGCAGCCAGAACTACGAGCAGTACTTC
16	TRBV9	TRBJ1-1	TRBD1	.	CASSVVSRGRGTEAFF	TGTGCCAGCAGCGTAGTCTCAAGGGGGCGAGGCACTGAAGCTTTCTTT
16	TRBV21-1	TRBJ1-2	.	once	CASSKILTRDKYGYTF	TGTGCCAGCAGCAAAATCCTTACGAGGGACAAGTATGGCTACACCTTC
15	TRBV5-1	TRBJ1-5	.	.	CASSLAGQGGQPQHF	TGCGCCAGCAGCTTGGCCGGGCAGGGCGGTCAGCCCCAGCATTTT
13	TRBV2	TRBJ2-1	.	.	CASRSSRYNEQFF	TGTGCCAGCAGGTCTAGCAGATACAATGAGCAGTTCTTC
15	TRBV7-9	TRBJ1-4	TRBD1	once	CASSRRDRSNEKLFF	TGTGCCAGCAGCCGTAGGGACAGAAGTAATGAAAAACTGTTTTTT
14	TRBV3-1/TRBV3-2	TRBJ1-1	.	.	CASSQGYGDTEAFF	TGTGCCAGCAGCCAGGGGTACGGGGACACTGAAGCTTTCTTT
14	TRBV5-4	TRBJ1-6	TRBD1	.	CASSSRQGNSPLHF	TGTGCCAGCAGCTCCCGACAGGGGAATTCACCCCTCCACTTT
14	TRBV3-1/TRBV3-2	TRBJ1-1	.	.	CASSQETENTEAFF	TGTGCCAGCAGCCAAGAAACAGAGAACACTGAAGCTTTCTTT
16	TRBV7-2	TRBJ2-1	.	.	CASSKGGPSSYNEQFF	TGTGCCAGCAGTAAGGGGGGGCCTAGCTCCTACAATGAGCAGTTCTTC
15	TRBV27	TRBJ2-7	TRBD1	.	CASSPRQGASYEQYF	TGTGCCAGCAGTCCCAGACAGGGGGCAAGTTACGAGCAGTACTTC
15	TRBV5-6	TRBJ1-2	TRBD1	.	CASSPGTGGAGGYTF	TGTGCCAGCAGCCCCGGGACAGGGGGTGCAGGTGGCTACACCTTC
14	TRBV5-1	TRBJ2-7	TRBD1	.	CASSLEFRGREQYF	TGCGCCAGCAGCTTGGAGTTCAGGGGGCGGGAGCAGTACTTC
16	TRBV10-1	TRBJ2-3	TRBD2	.	CASSEFGGATTDTQYF	TGCGCCAGCAGTGAGTTCGGGGGGGCGACTACAGATACGCAGTATTTT
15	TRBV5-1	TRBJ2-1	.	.	CASSLAGQNYNEQFF	TGCGCCAGCAGCTTGGCTGGACAGAACTACAATGAGCAGTTCTTC
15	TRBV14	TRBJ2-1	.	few	CASSQVTGTYNEQFF	TGTGCCAGCAGCCAAGTTACAGGGACCTACAATGAGCAGTTCTTC
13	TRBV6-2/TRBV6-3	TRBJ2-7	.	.	CASSYLENYEQYF	TGTGCCAGCAGTTATTTAGAGAACTACGAGCAGTACTTC
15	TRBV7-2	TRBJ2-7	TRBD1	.	CASSFIRDSLGEQYF	TGTGCCAGCAGCTTTATCCGGGACAGTCTGGGCGAGCAGTACTTC
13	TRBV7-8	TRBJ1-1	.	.	CASSFAGTTEAFF	TGTGCCAGCAGCTTCGCCGGGACAACTGAAGCTTTCTTT
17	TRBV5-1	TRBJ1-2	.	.	CASSLRSDSRFNYGYTF	TGCGCCAGCAGCCTTCGCTCCGACTCTCGCTTTAACTATGGCTACACCTTC
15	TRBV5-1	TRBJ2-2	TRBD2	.	CASTSRGANTGELFF	TGCGCCAGCACGTCCCGGGGGGCGAACACCGGGGAGCTGTTTTTT
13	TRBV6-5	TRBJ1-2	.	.	CASSSGLHYGYTF	TGTGCCAGCAGTTCGGGTCTTCACTATGGCTACACCTTC
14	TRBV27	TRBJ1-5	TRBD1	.	CASSMGQGSQPQHF	TGTGCCAGCAGTATGGGACAGGGAAGTCAGCCCCAGCATTTT
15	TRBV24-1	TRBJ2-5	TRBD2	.	CATSDLLAGVETQYF	TGTGCCACCAGTGATTTGCTAGCGGGAGTGGAGACCCAGTACTTC